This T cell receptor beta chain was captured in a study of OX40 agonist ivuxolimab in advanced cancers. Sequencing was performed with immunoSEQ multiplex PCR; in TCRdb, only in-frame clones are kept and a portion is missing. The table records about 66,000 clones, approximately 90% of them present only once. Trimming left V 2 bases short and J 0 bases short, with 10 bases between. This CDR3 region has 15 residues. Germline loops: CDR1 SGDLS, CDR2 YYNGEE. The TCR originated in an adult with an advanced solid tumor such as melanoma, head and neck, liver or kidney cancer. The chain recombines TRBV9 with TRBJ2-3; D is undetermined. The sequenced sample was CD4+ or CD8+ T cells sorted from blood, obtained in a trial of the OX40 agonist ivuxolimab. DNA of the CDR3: TGTGCCAGCAGCGTTTTTTTCGGTAGCACAGATACGCAGTATTTT. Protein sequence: CASSVFFGSTDTQYF.